Listed here is a single T cell receptor (beta chain). The data derive from a study of monozygotic twins with inflammatory bowel disease. The CDR3 sequence is 12 residues long. Germline CDR1 reads ENHRY; CDR2 reads SYGVKD. One entry per CDR3 protein, without DNA, is what TCRdb gives after re-calling the 5' RACE reads. The sample's table shows about 420,000 distinct CDR3 sequences. This TCR derives from a human donor with ulcerative colitis or Crohn's disease, or a healthy co-twin of an affected twin (not recorded which). The chain employs TRBV10-3 and TRBJ2-2. Input material: blood. CDR3 loop: CAITTGAGELFF.